The sequence of this T cell receptor beta chain was determined in a study of T cell responses to AZD1222 COVID-19 vaccine. Overall study results and limits: White British ancestry dominated among donors, who included more females, and clonal diversity was possibly underestimated.

Remarks on this clone: Its target is not known.

Pooled in the analysis were second doses at about 4 or about 12 weeks. Germline V gives CDR1 DFQATT, CDR2 SNEGSKA (reference sequence). The CDR3 covers 14 residues. V dropped 3 bases and J dropped 7 bases, with 16 bases sitting between them. Profiled with immunoSEQ multiplex PCR; TCRdb holds only in-frame clones, not every one. The repertoire holds 150,000 to 250,000 clones, with roughly 92% as singletons. The specimen comprised peripheral blood, sampled 28 days after the second AZD1222 dose. This sequence joins TRBV20-1 and TRBJ2-1; no reliable D call. The receptor comes from an adult who received the AZD1222 COVID-19 vaccine. The CDR3 protein is CSASFRAAENEQFF. The CDR3 region has the DNA TGCAGTGCTAGTTTTAGGGCTGCAGAGAATGAGCAGTTCTTC.